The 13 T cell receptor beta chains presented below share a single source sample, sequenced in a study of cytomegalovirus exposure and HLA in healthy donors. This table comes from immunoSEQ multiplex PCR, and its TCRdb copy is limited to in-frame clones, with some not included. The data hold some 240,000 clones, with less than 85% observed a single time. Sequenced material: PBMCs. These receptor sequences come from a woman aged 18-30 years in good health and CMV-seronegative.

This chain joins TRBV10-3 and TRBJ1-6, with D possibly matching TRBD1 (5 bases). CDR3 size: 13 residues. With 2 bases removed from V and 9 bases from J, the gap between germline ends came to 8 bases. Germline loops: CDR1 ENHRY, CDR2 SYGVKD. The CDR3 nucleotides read TGTGCCATCAGTGAGGCCGGGACTTCACCCCTCCACTTT. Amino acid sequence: CAISEAGTSPLHF.

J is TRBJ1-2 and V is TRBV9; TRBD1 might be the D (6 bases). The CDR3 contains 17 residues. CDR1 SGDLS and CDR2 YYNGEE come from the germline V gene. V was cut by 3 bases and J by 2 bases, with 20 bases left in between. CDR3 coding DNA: TGTGCCAGCAGCGCTCCCGTATGGGGGGCAGCAAACTATGGCTACACCTTC. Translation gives CASSAPVWGAANYGYTF.

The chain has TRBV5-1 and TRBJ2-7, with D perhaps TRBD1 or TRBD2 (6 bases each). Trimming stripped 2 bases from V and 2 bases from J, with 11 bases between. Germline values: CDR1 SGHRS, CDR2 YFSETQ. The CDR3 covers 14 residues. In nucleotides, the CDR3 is TGCGCCAGCAGCTTTTCGGGGGCCGCCTACGAGCAGTACTTC. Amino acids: CASSFSGAAYEQYF.

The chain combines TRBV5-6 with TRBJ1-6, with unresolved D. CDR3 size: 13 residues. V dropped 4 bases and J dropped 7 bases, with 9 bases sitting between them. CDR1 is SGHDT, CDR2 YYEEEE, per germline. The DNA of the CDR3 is TGTGCCAGCAGCCGTAAACGGAATTCACCCCTCCACTTT. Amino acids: CASSRKRNSPLHF.

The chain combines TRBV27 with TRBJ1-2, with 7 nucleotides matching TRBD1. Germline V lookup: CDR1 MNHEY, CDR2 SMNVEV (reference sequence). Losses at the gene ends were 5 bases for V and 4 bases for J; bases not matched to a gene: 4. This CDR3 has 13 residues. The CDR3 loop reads CASSPGTVYGYTF. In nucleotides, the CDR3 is TGTGCCAGCAGTCCAGGGACAGTCTATGGCTACACCTTC.

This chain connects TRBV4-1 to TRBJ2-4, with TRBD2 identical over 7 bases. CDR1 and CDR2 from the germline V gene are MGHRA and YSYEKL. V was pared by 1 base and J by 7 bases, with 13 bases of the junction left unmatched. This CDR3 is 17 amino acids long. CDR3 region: CASSQGEGPPNGNIQYF. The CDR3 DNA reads TGCGCCAGCAGCCAAGGGGAGGGGCCTCCCAATGGGAACATTCAGTACTTC.

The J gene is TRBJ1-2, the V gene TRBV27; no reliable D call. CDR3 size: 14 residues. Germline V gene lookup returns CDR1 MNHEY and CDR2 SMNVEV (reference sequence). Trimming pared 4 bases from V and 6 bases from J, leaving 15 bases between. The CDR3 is CASSSLLSGDGYTF. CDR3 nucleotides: TGTGCCAGCAGTTCCCTGCTATCAGGCGATGGCTACACCTTC.

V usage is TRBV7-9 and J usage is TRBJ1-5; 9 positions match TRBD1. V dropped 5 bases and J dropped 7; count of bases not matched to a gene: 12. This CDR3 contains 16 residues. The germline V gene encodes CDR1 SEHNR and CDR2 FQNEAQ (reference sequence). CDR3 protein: CASSTYGTGLSQPQHF. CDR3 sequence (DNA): TGTGCCAGCAGCACGTACGGGACAGGGCTTTCGCAGCCCCAGCATTTT.

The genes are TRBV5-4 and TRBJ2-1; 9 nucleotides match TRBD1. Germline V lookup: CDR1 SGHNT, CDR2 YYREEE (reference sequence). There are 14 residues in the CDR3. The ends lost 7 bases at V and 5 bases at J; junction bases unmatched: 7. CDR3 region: CASHGQGSNNEQFF. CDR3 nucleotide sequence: TGTGCCAGCCATGGACAGGGGAGCAACAATGAGCAGTTCTTC.

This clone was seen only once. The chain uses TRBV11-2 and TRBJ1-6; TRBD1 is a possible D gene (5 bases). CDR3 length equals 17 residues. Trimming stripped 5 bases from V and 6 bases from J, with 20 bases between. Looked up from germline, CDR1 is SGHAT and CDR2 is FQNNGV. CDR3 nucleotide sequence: TGTGCCAGCAGCGCTAGGGACCTGCGGGGGGGTAATTCACCCCTCCACTTT. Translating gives CASSARDLRGGNSPLHF.

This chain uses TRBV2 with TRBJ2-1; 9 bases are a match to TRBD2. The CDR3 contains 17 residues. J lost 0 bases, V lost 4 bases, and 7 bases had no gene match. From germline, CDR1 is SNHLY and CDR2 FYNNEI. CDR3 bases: TGTGCCAGCAGTGTGGAAGCGGGGGGTCCCTCCTACAATGAGCAGTTCTTC. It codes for CASSVEAGGPSYNEQFF.

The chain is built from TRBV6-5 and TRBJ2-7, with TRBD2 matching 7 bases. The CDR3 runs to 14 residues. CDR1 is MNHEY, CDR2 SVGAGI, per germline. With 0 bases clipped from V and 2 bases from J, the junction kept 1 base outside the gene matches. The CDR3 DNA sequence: TGTGCCAGCAGTTACTCCGCGGGAGCCTACGAGCAGTACTTC. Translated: CASSYSAGAYEQYF.

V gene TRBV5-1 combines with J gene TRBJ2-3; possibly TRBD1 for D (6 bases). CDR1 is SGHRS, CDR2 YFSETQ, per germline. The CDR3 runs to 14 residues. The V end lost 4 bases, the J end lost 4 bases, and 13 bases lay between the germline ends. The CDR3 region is CASSPGDSPDTQYF. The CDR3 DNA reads TGCGCCAGCAGCCCAGGGGATTCCCCAGATACGCAGTATTTT. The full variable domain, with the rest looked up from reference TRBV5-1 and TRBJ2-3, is KAGVTQTPRYLIKTRGQQVTLSCSPISGHRSVSWYQQTPGQGLQFLFEYFSETQRNKGNFPGRFSGRQFSNSRSEMNVSTLELGDSALYLCASSPGDSPDTQYFGPGTRLTVL.